The 25 T cell receptor beta chains given below trace back to one sample, sequenced in a study of Ad26.COV2.S vaccination and SARS-CoV-2 variants. Profiled with immunoSEQ multiplex PCR; TCRdb holds only in-frame clones, not every one. The sample shows about 470,000 clones, roughly 91% of them seen only once. Specified treatment: 15 to 20 received Ad26.COV2.S at low or high dose, single or two shots; roughly five received placebo; per-sample allocation not given. All samples were drawn on day 63, counting from the first vaccine or placebo injection. The input for sequencing was peripheral blood, taken in a trial of Ad26.COV2.S vaccine versus placebo. The receptor source for this set is a person between 18 and 65 years old who received the Ad26.COV2.S COVID-19 vaccine or a placebo.

The chain has TRBV3-1 (or the pseudogene TRBV3-2) and TRBJ1-5; D uncertain. The CDR3 loop spans 15 amino acids. Trimming removed 4 bases from V and 3 bases from J, with 13 bases in between. Per the germline V gene, CDR1 is LGHDT and CDR2 is YNNKEL (reference sequence). CDR3 in amino acids: CASSPDPTFNQPQHF. The CDR3 DNA reads TGTGCCAGCAGCCCCGACCCGACTTTCAATCAGCCCCAGCATTTT.

The gene calls are TRBV15 and TRBJ2-5, with a possible D match to TRBD1 (8 bases). Trimming removed 0 bases from V and 7 bases from J, with 18 bases in between. Germline-derived CDR1 and CDR2 are LNHNV and YYDKDF (reference sequence). The CDR3 is 16 residues long. The CDR3 sequence is CATSRDRGTGLGTQYF. In DNA, the CDR3 is TGTGCCACCAGCAGAGATCGGGGGACAGGACTAGGGACCCAGTACTTC.

There are a few counts of this clone. The rearrangement joins TRBV5-1 to TRBJ2-7; 7 positions agree with TRBD1. The CDR3 has 15 residues. Germline V CDR1 and CDR2: SGHRS, YFSETQ. With V trimmed by 2 bases and J by 2 bases, 7 bases remained unmatched. The CDR3 here is CASSLGKGAAYEQYF. The CDR3 DNA reads as TGCGCCAGCAGCTTAGGAAAGGGGGCCGCCTACGAGCAGTACTTC.

The chain couples TRBV19 to TRBJ2-4, with D possibly being TRBD1 (5 bases). The CDR3 loop spans 14 amino acids. Looked up from germline, CDR1 is LNHDA and CDR2 is SQIVND (reference sequence). The V and J ends lost 3 bases and 9 bases respectively, with 15 bases between them. CDR3 sequence reads: CASSMEQGRTIQYF. The CDR3 DNA sequence: TGTGCCAGTAGTATGGAGCAGGGTCGGACCATTCAGTACTTC.

This chain connects TRBV5-6 to TRBJ2-2, with 7 bases matching TRBD1. Germline V gene data show CDR1 as SGHDT and CDR2 as YYEEEE. This CDR3 is 16 amino acids long. Trimming at V came to 4 bases and at J to 4 bases, leaving 10 bases not matched to a gene. The CDR3 loop is CASSPLEQGLTGELFF. CDR3 coding DNA: TGTGCCAGCAGCCCCCTAGAACAGGGGCTCACCGGGGAGCTGTTTTTT.

The chain combines TRBV7-2 with TRBJ2-7, with TRBD2 matching over 9 bases. With V trimmed by 4 bases and J by 3 bases, 10 bases remained unmatched. Germline CDR1 and CDR2: SGHTA and FQGNSA. This CDR3 is 16 amino acids long. The CDR3 coding sequence is TGTGCCAGCAGCTCATCTCTAGCGGGAACCCGCTACGAGCAGTACTTC. Its translation is CASSSSLAGTRYEQYF. Full variable domain (missing parts from reference TRBV7-2 and TRBJ2-7): GAGVSQSPSNKVTEKGKDVELRCDPISGHTALYWYRQSLGQGLEFLIYFQGNSAPDKSGLPSDRFSAERTGGSVSTLTIQRTQQEDSAVYLCASSSSLAGTRYEQYFGPGTRLTVT.

V gene TRBV28 combines with J gene TRBJ1-5; D call uncertain. CDR1 is MDHEN and CDR2 is SYDVKM in the germline V gene. The CDR3 runs to 15 residues. Trimming took 2 bases from V and 3 from J, leaving 11 bases between them. The CDR3 protein is CASSLDLLNNQPQHF. CDR3 DNA: TGTGCCAGCAGTTTAGACCTACTGAACAATCAGCCCCAGCATTTT. The full variable domain, its missing parts supplied by reference TRBV28 and TRBJ1-5, is DVKVTQSSRYLVKRTGEKVFLECVQDMDHENMFWYRQDPGLGLRLIYFSYDVKMKEKGDIPEGYSVSREKKERFSLILESASTNQTSMYLCASSLDLLNNQPQHFGDGTRLSIL.

J is TRBJ1-2 and V is TRBV30; no reliable D call. Trimming took off 1 base at V and 6 bases at J, with 12 bases between the two ends. The CDR3 has 13 residues. The germline V gene has CDR1 GTSNPN and CDR2 SVGIG (reference sequence). DNA for the CDR3: TGTGCCTGGAGTGGCCAGGAGGGCAATGGCTACACCTTC. This codes for CAWSGQEGNGYTF.

The genes are TRBV3-1 (or the pseudogene TRBV3-2) and TRBJ2-1, with TRBD2 as a possible D gene (5 bases). The CDR3 length is 15 residues. Germline V gene data show CDR1 as LGHDT and CDR2 as YNNKEL (reference sequence). V dropped 1 base and J dropped 0 bases, with 7 bases sitting between them. The CDR3 is CASSQGLSSYNEQFF. CDR3 DNA sequence: TGTGCCAGCAGCCAAGGACTAAGCTCCTACAATGAGCAGTTCTTC.

In this sample, this clone turned up once. The chain carries TRBV7-9 and TRBJ2-1; TRBD2 is a possible D gene (5 bases). The germline V gene has CDR1 SEHNR and CDR2 FQNEAQ (reference sequence). This CDR3 comprises 16 residues. V lost 5 bases and J 7 bases, leaving 21 bases between the germline ends. CDR3 amino acids: CASSPKQAARSNEQFF. The CDR3 coding sequence is TGTGCCAGCAGCCCGAAGCAAGCGGCCAGGAGTAATGAGCAGTTCTTC.

The chain uses TRBV11-3 and TRBJ2-3; D may be TRBD1 or TRBD2 (5 bases each). The CDR3 runs 13 residues. V gave up 5 bases and J gave up 1 base, with 7 bases separating them. Germline loops: CDR1 SGHNT, CDR2 YENEEA. The CDR3 DNA reads TGTGCCAGCAGCAGGGACGGCACAGATACGCAGTATTTT. This sequence encodes CASSRDGTDTQYF.

The chain recombines TRBV10-3 with TRBJ2-7; D might be TRBD1 (6 bases). The CDR3 covers 15 residues. With 5 bases removed from V and 0 bases from J, the gap between germline ends came to 14 bases. Germline values: CDR1 ENHRY, CDR2 SYGVKD. The CDR3 loop reads CAISPGTRSSYEQYF. CDR3 nucleotide sequence: TGTGCCATCAGTCCCGGGACAAGGAGCTCCTACGAGCAGTACTTC.

This clone was seen only a few times. The chain employs TRBV21-1 and TRBJ2-6; the D call of TRBD1 is as the table states it, not checked on the DNA. TRBV21-1 is deemed a pseudogene. There are 18 residues in the CDR3. The CDR3 sequence is CASSLGQGATSGANVLTF. DNA for the CDR3: TGTGCCAGCAGCCTGGGACAGGGGGCCACCTCTGGGGCCAACGTCCTGACTTTC.

V and J are TRBV6-4 and TRBJ2-1, with D possibly matching TRBD1 (6 bases). The CDR3 runs to 14 residues. V lost 3 bases to trimming and J lost 0 bases, with 6 bases between them. Germline V gene data show CDR1 as MRHNA and CDR2 as SNTAGT. This chain's CDR3 is CASSEDSSYNEQFF. CDR3 sequence (DNA): TGTGCCAGCAGTGAGGACAGCTCCTACAATGAGCAGTTCTTC.

The CDR3 region has the DNA TGCGCCAGCAGCCCCTCCGGAGCGAGGTACGAGCAGTACTTC. Translated: CASSPSGARYEQYF. J is TRBJ2-7 and V is TRBV10-2; D is unclear. Germline CDR1 reads WSHSY; CDR2 reads SAAADI. V shed 6 bases and J shed 4 bases, with 16 bases lying between them. This CDR3 comprises 14 residues.

In the case of this clone: This specimen includes other DNA sequences encoding the same CDR3. J is TRBJ2-3 and V is TRBV24-1, with a possible D match to TRBD1 (5 bases). The CDR3 contains 11 residues. V dropped 9 bases and J dropped 6 bases, with 9 bases sitting between them. CDR1 KGHDR and CDR2 SFDVKD come from the germline V gene. In DNA form, the CDR3 reads TGTGCCACCCGTGGGGCGGATACGCAGTATTTT. Protein sequence: CATRGADTQYF.

DNA of the CDR3: TGTGCCAGCAGCTCAGAAGCGGGGCCTCCCAACGAGCAGTACTTC. Translation: CASSSEAGPPNEQYF. The chain carries TRBV7-3 and TRBJ2-7, with 7 bases that match TRBD2. This CDR3 region has 15 residues. Germline lookup yields CDR1 SGHTA and CDR2 FQGTGA. Trimming removed 4 bases from V and 5 bases from J; junction bases left unmatched: 11.

The J gene is TRBJ2-1, the V gene TRBV9; no reliable D call. Trimming pared 0 bases from V and 6 bases from J, leaving 13 bases between. CDR1 SGDLS and CDR2 YYNGEE come from the germline V gene. CDR3 size: 15 residues. CDR3 amino acids: CASSVGAMGGNEQFF. DNA of the CDR3: TGTGCCAGCAGCGTAGGAGCGATGGGTGGCAATGAGCAGTTCTTC. Based on the CDR3 plus reference TRBV9 and TRBJ2-1, the full variable domain is DSGVTQTPKHLITATGQRVTLRCSPRSGDLSVYWYQQSLDQGLQFLIQYYNGEERAKGNILERFSAQQFPDLHSELNLSSLELGDSALYFCASSVGAMGGNEQFFGPGTRLTVL.

As concerns this clone: In the same sample, other DNA sequences code for this CDR3. V gene TRBV19 combines with J gene TRBJ2-1; D not resolved. V dropped 4 bases and J dropped 3 bases, with 10 bases sitting between them. The CDR3 totals 14 residues. Germline assignment: CDR1 LNHDA and CDR2 SQIVND (reference sequence). In DNA, the CDR3 is TGTGCCAGTAGTACCGGCAGTAGCTACAATGAGCAGTTCTTC. This gives the protein CASSTGSSYNEQFF.

This clone has a handful of counts. The V call is TRBV7-2, the J call TRBJ1-1, with 7 bases that match TRBD1. Germline CDR1 reads SGHTA; CDR2 reads FQGNSA. V shed 4 bases, J shed 4 bases, and the junction held 6 bases outside the gene matches. The length of the CDR3 is 14 residues. The CDR3 DNA sequence: TGTGCCAGCAGCTCGTACAGGGGCGGCACTGAAGCTTTCTTT. This sequence encodes CASSSYRGGTEAFF.

This clone was seen just once. The chain recombines TRBV28 with TRBJ1-2; D not resolved. Per the germline V gene, CDR1 is MDHEN and CDR2 is SYDVKM. This CDR3 region has 13 residues. V lost 8 bases to trimming and J lost 4 bases, with 14 bases between them. The CDR3 region has the DNA TGTGCCAGCCGTTATCAGAGCTCCTATGGCTACACCTTC. This translates into CASRYQSSYGYTF.

The chain links TRBV30 to TRBJ1-1; unclear D gene. Trimming shortened V by 2 bases and J by 3 bases, and 13 bases separated the two germline ends. Germline V gives CDR1 GTSNPN, CDR2 SVGIG (reference sequence). This CDR3 region has 14 residues. DNA for the CDR3: TGTGCCTGGAGTCCTGACGCTCGGTACACTGAAGCTTTCTTT. It encodes CAWSPDARYTEAFF.

The chain links TRBV15 to TRBJ2-5; maybe TRBD1 (6 bases). CDR3 size: 15 residues. V lost 2 bases, J lost 4 bases, and 14 bases lay in between. The germline V gene encodes CDR1 LNHNV and CDR2 YYDKDF (reference sequence). The CDR3 sequence: CATSRRDIPRETQYF. The DNA for the CDR3 is TGTGCCACCAGCAGACGGGACATCCCCAGAGAGACCCAGTACTTC.

This chain joins TRBV9 and TRBJ2-7; weak D call: TRBD1 (6 bases). From germline, CDR1 is SGDLS and CDR2 YYNGEE. The CDR3 totals 13 residues. V was clipped by 9 bases and J by 3 bases, with 16 bases between them. For the CDR3, the DNA is TGTGCCACCAGGGGCAGGGCGGGCTACGAGCAGTACTTC. This codes for CATRGRAGYEQYF. Based on the CDR3 plus reference TRBV9 and TRBJ2-7, the full variable domain is DSGVTQTPKHLITATGQRVTLRCSPRSGDLSVYWYQQSLDQGLQFLIQYYNGEERAKGNILERFSAQQFPDLHSELNLSSLELGDSALYFCATRGRAGYEQYFGPGTRLTVT.

The table lists this clone with a few counts. This sequence joins TRBV27 and TRBJ1-4; 9 nucleotides match TRBD1. Unmatched junction bases numbered 4, after V lost 5 bases and J lost 6 bases. Germline V gives CDR1 MNHEY, CDR2 SMNVEV (reference sequence). The CDR3 is 14 residues long. The CDR3 sequence: CASSHGQGYEKLFF. The CDR3, as DNA: TGTGCCAGCAGTCATGGACAGGGGTATGAAAAACTGTTTTTT.